This T cell receptor beta chain comes out of a study of CD8+ T cells in alopecia areata. Study conclusions and caveats: With tofacitinib ongoing, many expanded lesional clones persisted in both scalp and blood.

CDR1 MNHEY and CDR2 SVGAGI come from the germline V gene. The CDR3 totals 15 residues. Trimming removed 0 bases at V and 4 bases at J, with 13 bases between. RNA was extracted and reverse transcribed into cDNA as the sequencing template. Sequencing used immunoSEQ multiplex PCR; TCRdb keeps in-frame clones, though not all of them. The sample contains about 180,000 clones, 58% of which appear only once. A note on this clone: Its specificity is unknown.

The sample's treatment: oral pan-JAK inhibitor, 5-10 mg twice daily. The receptor was isolated from a human donor with alopecia areata. This material consisted of CD4+ T cells sorted from blood, taken between weeks 55 and 70, from a patient treated with tofacitinib. The chain uses TRBV6-5 and TRBJ2-7; a weak D match, TRBD1 (6 bases). The CDR3 loop reads CASSYSAGAVYEQYF. The CDR3 nucleotides are TGTGCCAGCAGTTACTCGGCAGGGGCTGTATACGAGCAGTACTTC.